The clone carrying this TCR beta chain was seen many times. Its antigen is currently unknown. TCRdb re-derived calls from the 5' RACE reads in MiXCR, one entry per CDR3 protein. The repertoire holds approximately 94,000 distinct CDR3 sequences, with 5.9% as singletons. The record originates from a study of identical twins. This CDR3 has 14 residues. The ends were cut back, 4 bases at V and 1 base at J, with 10 bases in the middle. Study results and limitations: Abundant cord blood beta clonotypes carried fewer insertions; memory repertoires showed none.

The sequence was obtained from a woman aged 50 to 65 in good health. The chain joins TRBV12-3 or TRBV12-4 to TRBJ1-1; D gene unclear. The material sequenced was memory T cells sorted from blood. In DNA form, the CDR3 reads TGTGCCAGCAGTTGGGGTACAGCGAACACTGAAGCTTTCTTT. Residues: CASSWGTANTEAFF.